Below, 24 T cell receptor beta chains from the same sample are listed, as sequenced in a study of blood T cell repertoires in COVID-19. Some clones are missing from TCRdb's copy, which holds only in-frame ones; the method was immunoSEQ multiplex PCR. Of around 700,000 clones detected, around 90% appear once; the ten largest clones hold about 0.26%. The sample taken for sequencing was peripheral blood. The receptors here all came from a young woman with acute or convalescent COVID-19.

This sequence joins TRBV29-1 and TRBJ2-5; tentatively, D is TRBD1 (6 bases). This CDR3 spans 13 amino acids. Germline values: CDR1 SQVTM, CDR2 ANQGSEA. V was trimmed by 5 bases and J by 5 bases, leaving 15 bases between them. The CDR3: CSVPKQGWETQYF. The CDR3 DNA is TGCAGCGTTCCGAAACAGGGCTGGGAGACCCAGTACTTC.

The rearrangement links TRBV28 to TRBJ2-3; D unresolved. The CDR3 is 12 residues long. Germline V gene sequence: CDR1 MDHEN, CDR2 SYDVKM. Trimming removed 3 bases at V and 5 bases at J, with 6 bases between. CDR3 sequence reads: CASSFSGDTQYF. The CDR3 DNA sequence: TGTGCCAGCAGTTTTTCAGGAGATACGCAGTATTTT.

The chain combines TRBV27 with TRBJ1-3; 7 bases line up with TRBD1. V gave up 9 bases and J gave up 1 base; unmatched junction bases: 9. In germline, CDR1 is MNHEY, CDR2 SMNVEV (reference sequence). This CDR3 comprises 15 residues. DNA for the CDR3: TGTGCCAGTCACGGACAGGAACTTTCTGGAAACACCATATATTTT. Encoded protein: CASHGQELSGNTIYF.

The V gene is TRBV6-5, the J gene TRBJ1-5; D uncertain. The CDR3 has 15 residues. Deletions cut 2 bases from V and 0 bases from J, with 8 bases between. Germline CDR1 and CDR2: MNHEY and SVGAGI. CDR3 protein: CASSYGSHSNQPQHF. As DNA, the CDR3 is TGTGCCAGCAGTTACGGTAGTCATAGCAATCAGCCCCAGCATTTT.

This chain links TRBV5-1 with TRBJ1-1; tentatively, D is TRBD1 (5 bases). V lost 4 bases to trimming and J lost 0 bases, with 10 bases between them. Germline values: CDR1 SGHRS, CDR2 YFSETQ. The CDR3 extends over 14 amino acids. The CDR3 reads CASSPRDLNTEAFF. DNA of the CDR3: TGCGCCAGCAGCCCCCGGGACTTGAACACTGAAGCTTTCTTT.

The sample holds one count of this clone. In DNA form, the CDR3 reads TGTGCCAGCAGCGTCAGGGACACCGGGGAGCTGTTTTTT. It specifies CASSVRDTGELFF. The V call is TRBV5-5, the J call TRBJ2-2; TRBD1 might be the D (5 bases). Trimming took off 4 bases at V and 3 bases at J, with 7 bases between the two ends. The germline CDR1 and CDR2 sequences are SGHKS and YYEKEE (reference sequence). The CDR3 sequence is 13 residues long.

This clone was counted a few times. The chain uses TRBV10-1 and TRBJ2-7; 9 bases align to TRBD1. The CDR3 has 16 amino acids. From germline, CDR1 is WNHNN and CDR2 SYGVQD (reference sequence). The junction had 16 bases not matched to a gene; V was cut back by 7 bases and J by 6 bases. The CDR3, as DNA: TGCGCCAGCATATCGGGACAGGGAACGAGAAGGCGCGAGCAGTACTTC. Amino acid sequence: CASISGQGTRRREQYF.

This clone was seen just once. The CDR3 sequence is CASSLGGTAYSPLHF. Written as DNA, the CDR3 is TGCGCCAGCAGCTTGGGCGGGACAGCATATTCACCCCTCCACTTT. The rearrangement links TRBV5-1 to TRBJ1-6; 7 nucleotides match TRBD1. The CDR3 sequence is 15 residues long. The germline V gene encodes CDR1 SGHRS and CDR2 YFSETQ. V lost 0 bases, J lost 8 bases, and 5 bases stayed unmatched.

This chain connects TRBV9 to TRBJ2-3, with 12 bases identical to TRBD2. CDR1 is SGDLS and CDR2 is YYNGEE in the germline V gene. This CDR3 region has 18 residues. Trimming removed 4 bases from V and 3 bases from J; junction bases left unmatched: 12. CDR3 in amino acids: CASSPGLAGPSGTDTQYF. The DNA for the CDR3 is TGTGCCAGCAGCCCCGGACTAGCGGGACCCTCGGGGACAGATACGCAGTATTTT.

The genes are TRBV25-1 and TRBJ2-1; the D gene is possibly TRBD2 (7 bases). CDR1 and CDR2 (germline): MGHDK, SYGVNS. The CDR3 spans 14 residues. Trimming left V 5 bases short and J 8 bases short, with 16 bases between. The CDR3 nucleotides are TGTGCCAGCAGTAGGGGGGGGGCGTTTGATGAGCAGTTCTTC. This sequence encodes CASSRGGAFDEQFF.

The CDR3 loop is CASRRYGGELFF. The CDR3 coding sequence is TGTGCCAGCCGGCGCTACGGGGGGGAGCTGTTTTTT. This chain links TRBV7-2 with TRBJ2-2; D unclear. V lost 8 bases to trimming and J lost 8 bases, with 12 bases between them. The CDR3 has 12 amino acids. Germline loops: CDR1 SGHTA, CDR2 FQGNSA.

The chain carries TRBV2 and TRBJ1-2; TRBD1 agrees at 7 bases. CDR3 length: 16 residues. Germline V gives CDR1 SNHLY, CDR2 FYNNEI. Trimming at V came to 7 bases and at J to 8 bases, leaving 19 bases not matched to a gene. CDR3 nucleotides: TGTGCCAGCATACGATCATCTCCCCGACAGGGTGGCGGCTACACCTTC. Amino acid sequence: CASIRSSPRQGGGYTF.

The V call is TRBV27, the J call TRBJ2-7; TRBD1 might be the D (5 bases). This CDR3 has 14 residues. Trimming pared 3 bases from V and 2 bases from J, leaving 11 bases between. Per the germline V gene, CDR1 is MNHEY and CDR2 is SMNVEV (reference sequence). CDR3 loop: CASSFNDSPYEQYF. Here the CDR3 DNA reads TGTGCCAGCAGTTTCAACGACAGCCCCTACGAGCAGTACTTC.

The CDR3 loop is CASSVETGGRTDTQYF. CDR3 in DNA: TGTGCCAGCAGCGTAGAAACAGGGGGGCGCACAGATACGCAGTATTTT. The chain combines TRBV9 with TRBJ2-3; 8 bases align to TRBD1. After removal of 0 bases from V and 1 base from J, the junction contained 4 bases not matched to a gene. Germline CDR1 and CDR2: SGDLS and YYNGEE. This CDR3 comprises 16 residues.

The CDR3 loop is CASSLNNNEQFF. In DNA, the CDR3 is TGTGCCAGCAGCTTGAACAACAATGAGCAGTTCTTC. The V gene is TRBV5-4, the J gene TRBJ2-1; D remains unclear. Germline CDR1 SGHNT, CDR2 YYREEE (reference sequence). V lost 1 base and J 5 bases, leaving 4 bases between the germline ends. This CDR3 spans 12 amino acids.

This clone has only a few counts. V usage is TRBV27 and J usage is TRBJ2-3; weak D call: TRBD2 (6 bases). The CDR3 is made up of 15 amino acids. Germline CDR1 MNHEY, CDR2 SMNVEV (reference sequence). With 0 bases removed from V and 5 bases from J, the gap between germline ends came to 12 bases. CDR3 region: CASSLSRRGRDTQYF. DNA of the CDR3: TGTGCCAGCAGTTTATCTCGGCGGGGAAGAGATACGCAGTATTTT.

This clone occurred a few times. The rearrangement uses TRBV24-1 and TRBJ2-2, with 7 nucleotides matching TRBD1. The CDR3 contains 15 residues. The J segment lost 3 bases and the V segment lost 0 bases, leaving 0 bases of the junction unmatched. Germline V lookup: CDR1 KGHDR, CDR2 SFDVKD. The CDR3 protein is CATSDLGTDTGELFF. The CDR3 DNA is TGTGCCACCAGTGATTTGGGGACAGACACCGGGGAGCTGTTTTTT.

CDR3 nucleotides: TGTGCCATCAGTGACCCCCGGGAGCGGGGGGGCCGTGTGACCCAGTACTTC. This gives the protein CAISDPRERGGRVTQYF. This chain uses TRBV10-3 with TRBJ2-5; 10 positions match TRBD2. Germline CDR1 ENHRY, CDR2 SYGVKD. V gave up 3 bases and J gave up 7 bases; unmatched junction bases: 14. The CDR3 consists of 17 residues.

The rearrangement joins TRBV9 to TRBJ1-1, with D possibly TRBD1 on 5 matching bases. The CDR3 is 15 residues long. V lost 3 bases, J lost 3 bases, and 15 bases lay in between. Germline CDR1 reads SGDLS; CDR2 reads YYNGEE. Written as DNA, the CDR3 is TGTGCCAGCAGCGAGGGGTGGGGAGGGGACACTGAAGCTTTCTTT. Amino acid sequence: CASSEGWGGDTEAFF.

The chain combines TRBV2 with TRBJ1-5; D is unresolved. In germline, CDR1 is SNHLY, CDR2 FYNNEI. V lost 4 bases to trimming and J lost 6 bases, with 7 bases between them. The length of the CDR3 is 12 residues. CDR3 bases: TGTGCCAGCAGTGTACTGCCTCAGCCCCAGCATTTT. Amino acids: CASSVLPQPQHF.

This chain links TRBV19 with TRBJ1-2, with D possibly TRBD1 on 6 matching bases. Per the germline V gene, CDR1 is LNHDA and CDR2 is SQIVND (reference sequence). V lost 3 bases to trimming and J lost 2 bases, with 16 bases between them. The CDR3 totals 16 residues. The CDR3 region has the DNA TGTGCCAGTAGTATCGATCGGCAGGGGCTAAACTATGGCTACACCTTC. Its protein is CASSIDRQGLNYGYTF.

The V gene is TRBV7-6, the J gene TRBJ1-6; 9 nucleotides agree with TRBD1. The CDR3 contains 18 residues. Unmatched junction bases numbered 8, after V lost 5 bases and J lost 0 bases. Germline V gene data show CDR1 as SGHVS and CDR2 as FNYEAQ. The CDR3: CASSIGTGMSSYNSPLHF. The CDR3 DNA follows: TGTGCCAGCAGCATCGGGACAGGGATGAGCTCCTATAATTCACCCCTCCACTTT. The full variable domain, with the rest looked up from reference TRBV7-6 and TRBJ1-6, is GAGVSQSPRYKVTKRGQDVALRCDPISGHVSLYWYRQALGQGPEFLTYFNYEAQQDKSGLPNDRFSAERPEGSISTLTIQRTEQRDSAMYRCASSIGTGMSSYNSPLHFGNGTRLTVT.

The chain couples TRBV12-5 to TRBJ2-2; 9 nucleotides line up with TRBD2. Trimming removed 8 bases from V and 4 bases from J; junction bases left unmatched: 2. Germline assignment: CDR1 LGHNT and CDR2 FRNRAP. This CDR3 comprises 13 residues. The CDR3 spells CASLRGGTGELFF. For the CDR3, the DNA is TGTGCTAGTCTGCGGGGGGGCACCGGGGAGCTGTTTTTT.

The CDR3, as DNA: TGTGCCAGCAGTAGACAGGGCCTTAATGAAAAACTGTTTTTT. It specifies CASSRQGLNEKLFF. The J gene is TRBJ1-4, the V gene TRBV2; TRBD1 matches 7 bases. Germline-derived CDR1 and CDR2 are SNHLY and FYNNEI. This CDR3 contains 14 residues. The trim removed 5 bases at V and 4 bases at J, leaving 4 bases unmatched.